The 21 T cell receptor beta chains in this list originate from one sample, sequenced in a study of blood T cells in healthy people across ages. A second PCR, run for about 7 to 12 cycles, used a sample-barcoded 5' primer plus a J-beta primer mix. TCRdb reprocessed the 5' RACE reads via MiXCR and lists one record per CDR3 protein. The profile shows 2 million or so distinct CDR3 sequences, around half of them singletons. The sample comprised blood. The receptors here all came from a woman aged 40 to 50 in good health.

The chain joins TRBV3-1 to TRBJ1-1; D call uncertain. V was clipped by 0 bases and J by 5 bases, with 13 bases between them. The CDR3 sequence is 15 residues long. Per germline, CDR1 LGHDT and CDR2 YNNKEL (reference sequence). This CDR3 is CASSQDRRAGTEAFF. The CDR3 bases are TGTGCCAGCAGCCAAGATCGGAGGGCGGGAACTGAAGCTTTCTTT.

The chain employs TRBV5-1 and TRBJ1-1, with D possibly TRBD1 on 5 matching bases. CDR3 length: 14 residues. The germline V gene has CDR1 SGHRS and CDR2 YFSETQ. V was trimmed by 4 bases and J by 1 base, leaving 11 bases between them. The CDR3 sequence is CASSVGGTNTEAFF. The CDR3 bases are TGCGCCAGCAGCGTTGGCGGGACGAACACTGAAGCTTTCTTT. Supplemented by reference TRBV5-1 and TRBJ1-1, the full variable domain reads KAGVTQTPRYLIKTRGQQVTLSCSPISGHRSVSWYQQTPGQGLQFLFEYFSETQRNKGNFPGRFSGRQFSNSRSEMNVSTLELGDSALYLCASSVGGTNTEAFFGQGTRLTVV.

The V call is TRBV5-1, the J call TRBJ2-3, with 9 bases aligning to TRBD2. V shed 0 bases, J shed 3 bases, and the junction held 5 bases outside the gene matches. Germline assignment: CDR1 SGHRS and CDR2 YFSETQ. The CDR3 is made up of 16 amino acids. The CDR3 nucleotides read TGCGCCAGCAGCTTGGCGGGGACTAGCCGGACAGATACGCAGTATTTT. Protein product: CASSLAGTSRTDTQYF.

This rearrangement joins TRBV6-5 to TRBJ2-1; 16 nucleotides line up with TRBD2. The V gene end was trimmed by 0 bases and the J gene end by 2 bases; junction bases not matched to a gene: 7. Germline-derived CDR1 and CDR2 are MNHEY and SVGAGI. The CDR3 loop spans 20 amino acids. CDR3 in amino acids: CASSYSGLAGGIGAYNEQFF. CDR3 coding DNA: TGTGCCAGCAGTTACTCGGGACTAGCGGGGGGGATTGGAGCCTACAATGAGCAGTTCTTC.

The chain joins TRBV6-5 to TRBJ2-1; either TRBD1 or TRBD2 may supply D (6 bases each). The V gene lost 7 bases and the J gene lost 6 bases, with 22 bases spanning the gap. This CDR3 comprises 16 residues. Germline V gene lookup returns CDR1 MNHEY and CDR2 SVGAGI. CDR3 DNA: TGTGCCAGCAAAGTAACCGGGGGCGCTCAAGCCAATGAGCAGTTCTTC. Translating it yields CASKVTGGAQANEQFF.

This clonotype was detected a few times. This chain joins TRBV4-3 and TRBJ2-7; tentative D call: TRBD2 (5 bases). From germline, CDR1 is LGHNA and CDR2 YSLEER. Deletions cut 4 bases from V and 2 bases from J, with 9 bases between. This CDR3 is built from 13 residues. CDR3 region: CASSRGLPYEQYF. The CDR3 DNA follows: TGCGCCAGCAGCCGAGGGTTACCCTACGAGCAGTACTTC.

V is TRBV14 and J is TRBJ2-4; TRBD1 matches 8 bases. The CDR3 covers 16 residues. Trimming took 3 bases from V and 0 from J; bases not matched to a gene: 4. Germline V CDR1 and CDR2: SGHDN, FVKESK. The CDR3 DNA reads TGTGCCAGCAGCCATGGACAGGGCCTAGCCAAAAACATTCAGTACTTC. This codes for CASSHGQGLAKNIQYF. The complete variable domain, with remaining parts taken from reference TRBV14 and TRBJ2-4, reads EAGVTQFPSHSVIEKGQTVTLRCDPISGHDNLYWYRRVMGKEIKFLLHFVKESKQDESGMPNNRFLAERTGGTYSTLKVQPAELEDSGVYFCASSHGQGLAKNIQYFGAGTRLSVL.

The count of this clonotype is one. The gene calls are TRBV20-1 and TRBJ1-2, with TRBD1 identical over 8 bases. V gave up 4 bases and J gave up 3 bases; unmatched junction bases: 4. Germline CDR1 and CDR2: DFQATT and SNEGSKA (reference sequence). The length of the CDR3 is 13 residues. The DNA of the CDR3 is TGCAGTGCTAATGCGGACAGGGACTATGGCTACACCTTC. Protein: CSANADRDYGYTF.

The chain carries TRBV5-1 and TRBJ1-1; D unresolved. Germline assignment: CDR1 SGHRS and CDR2 YFSETQ. Trimming removed 1 base from V and 1 base from J, with 8 bases in between. The CDR3 length is 14 residues. CDR3 region: CASSLSLSNTEAFF. Written as DNA, the CDR3 is TGCGCCAGCAGCTTGTCCTTGTCGAACACTGAAGCTTTCTTT. The variable domain in full, completed from reference TRBV5-1 and TRBJ1-1, reads KAGVTQTPRYLIKTRGQQVTLSCSPISGHRSVSWYQQTPGQGLQFLFEYFSETQRNKGNFPGRFSGRQFSNSRSEMNVSTLELGDSALYLCASSLSLSNTEAFFGQGTRLTVV.

Of note for this clonotype: One junction end disagrees with the germline gene, perhaps due to a read error. This chain connects TRBV5-1 to TRBJ1-1, with D perhaps TRBD1 (5 bases). This CDR3 spans 14 amino acids. The germline CDR1 and CDR2 sequences are SGHRS and YFSETQ. The CDR3 DNA follows: TGTGCCAGCAGCCACGGGGGTTTTGGCACTGAAGCTTTCTTT. This encodes CASSHGGFGTEAFF.

V usage is TRBV15 and J usage is TRBJ1-6, with D unresolved. This CDR3 has 18 residues. Trimming pared 0 bases from V and 0 bases from J, leaving 12 bases between. Germline V gene lookup returns CDR1 LNHNV and CDR2 YYDKDF (reference sequence). Here the CDR3 DNA reads TGTGCCACCAGCAGAGATGGGTCAGAAAGCTCCTATAATTCACCCCTCCACTTT. Residues: CATSRDGSESSYNSPLHF.

As to this clonotype: Its ends do not fully match the called genes, so a read error is possible. CDR3 nucleotide sequence: TGCAGTGCTAGAGGTGCACGTGAGCATTTCTTC. Encoded protein: CSARGAREHFF. V and J are TRBV20-1 and TRBJ2-1; D is unresolved. The CDR3 spans 11 residues. Germline V gives CDR1 DFQATT, CDR2 SNEGSKA (reference sequence).

J is TRBJ2-7 and V is TRBV28; D may be TRBD1 or TRBD2 (5 bases each). V lost 6 bases to trimming and J lost 2 bases, with 17 bases between them. The germline V gene has CDR1 MDHEN and CDR2 SYDVKM. This CDR3 region has 15 residues. The CDR3 DNA sequence: TGTGCCAGCAGATCTGCCGGGACCGCAACCTACGAGCAGTACTTC. It translates to CASRSAGTATYEQYF.

The V call is TRBV27, the J call TRBJ2-6; D is possibly TRBD1 (5 bases). Per germline, CDR1 MNHEY and CDR2 SMNVEV (reference sequence). V lost 6 bases, J lost 0 bases, and 12 bases lay in between. The CDR3 consists of 16 residues. CDR3 bases: TGTGCCAGCAGAACGACAGCTAACTCTGGGGCCAACGTCCTGACTTTC. Encoded protein: CASRTTANSGANVLTF.

This clonotype was observed a few times. V gene TRBV20-1 combines with J gene TRBJ2-3; no definite D call. Germline V lookup: CDR1 DFQATT, CDR2 SNEGSKA (reference sequence). This CDR3 is 13 amino acids long. The germline V and J ends were trimmed by 4 bases and 6 bases, with 14 bases remaining between them. CDR3 in DNA: TGCAGTGCTACGAGTGCGGAAGTTGATACGCAGTATTTT. Translation gives CSATSAEVDTQYF.

This clonotype showed up just a few times. V and J are TRBV7-9 and TRBJ2-3; D uncertain. The CDR3 loop spans 13 amino acids. The V gene lost 1 base and the J gene lost 5 bases, with 7 bases spanning the gap. Germline V gives CDR1 SEHNR, CDR2 FQNEAQ (reference sequence). The CDR3 DNA follows: TGTGCCAGCAGCTTAGACCATGGAGATACGCAGTATTTT. Translating it yields CASSLDHGDTQYF.

CDR3 DNA sequence: TGCAGTGCTAGAGATCGTGGAGGTATAGGGCCAGATACGCAGTATTTT. It translates to CSARDRGGIGPDTQYF. The chain has TRBV20-1 and TRBJ2-3, with D possibly being TRBD2 (5 bases). V lost 0 bases to trimming and J lost 4 bases, with 17 bases between them. CDR1 is DFQATT and CDR2 is SNEGSKA in the germline V gene (reference sequence). The CDR3 is made up of 16 amino acids.

This chain connects TRBV5-1 to TRBJ2-1; D gene uncertain. Trimming left V 2 bases short and J 4 bases short, with 13 bases between. Germline values: CDR1 SGHRS, CDR2 YFSETQ. The CDR3 loop spans 15 amino acids. DNA for the CDR3: TGCGCCAGCAGCTTCCGCAGGTTACCATACAATGAGCAGTTCTTC. Its protein product is CASSFRRLPYNEQFF.

This clonotype was picked up a small number of times. The chain is built from TRBV6-1 and TRBJ2-5, with TRBD2 identical over 9 bases. V lost 4 bases and J lost 3; bases outside the gene matches: 9. The CDR3 contains 16 residues. Germline assignment: CDR1 MNHNS and CDR2 SASEGT. The CDR3 here is CASSGRAGGFEETQYF. Here the CDR3 DNA reads TGTGCCAGCAGTGGAAGAGCGGGGGGTTTTGAAGAGACCCAGTACTTC.

This clonotype was recorded a few times. This chain connects TRBV20-1 to TRBJ2-3; D not resolved. Germline lookup yields CDR1 DFQATT and CDR2 SNEGSKA (reference sequence). Trimming stripped 3 bases from V and 4 bases from J, with 8 bases between. This CDR3 has 12 amino acids. In DNA, the CDR3 is TGCAGTGCTAGTGGGCGTGCAGATACGCAGTATTTT. The encoded protein is CSASGRADTQYF.

This clonotype was recorded a few times. This sequence joins TRBV12-3 or TRBV12-4 and TRBJ2-1; 8 nucleotides agree with TRBD1. CDR3 size: 16 residues. Trimming removed 5 bases from V and 4 bases from J; junction bases left unmatched: 10. CDR3 coding DNA: TGTGCCAGCAGTCACCTCCAGGGGGCAGGATACAATGAGCAGTTCTTC. This codes for CASSHLQGAGYNEQFF.